The T cell receptor (beta chain) described here comes from a study of blood T cell repertoires in COVID-19. Only in-frame clones appear in the TCRdb table, and some are missing; sequencing was by immunoSEQ multiplex PCR. The data contain approximately 120,000 clones, approximately 90% of them singletons. CDR3 size: 16 residues. Trimming removed 9 bases at V and 4 bases at J, with 24 bases between. The germline V gene encodes CDR1 SEHNR and CDR2 FQNEAQ (reference sequence). Sample: peripheral blood. The chain uses TRBV7-9 and TRBJ2-5; tentative D call: TRBD2 (6 bases). This clonotype was sampled from a man aged 50-60 years with COVID-19, enrolled during active disease. Here the CDR3 DNA reads TGTGCCAGTTTGAACCTCGGGAGCGGTCTGGGAGAGACCCAGTACTTC. Protein product: CASLNLGSGLGETQYF.